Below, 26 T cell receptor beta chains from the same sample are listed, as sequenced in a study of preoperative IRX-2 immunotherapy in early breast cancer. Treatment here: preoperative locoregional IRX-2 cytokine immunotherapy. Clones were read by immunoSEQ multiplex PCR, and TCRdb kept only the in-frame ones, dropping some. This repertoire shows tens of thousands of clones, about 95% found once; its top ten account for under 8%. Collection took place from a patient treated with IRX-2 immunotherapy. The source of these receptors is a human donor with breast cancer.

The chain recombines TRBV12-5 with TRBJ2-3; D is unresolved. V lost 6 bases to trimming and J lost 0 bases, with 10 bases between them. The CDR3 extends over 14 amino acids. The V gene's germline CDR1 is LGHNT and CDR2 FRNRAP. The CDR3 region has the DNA TGTGCTAGTGGGCTCGGATCTAGCACAGATACGCAGTATTTT. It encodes CASGLGSSTDTQYF.

CDR3 region: CASSLDEYYEQYF. The CDR3 DNA reads as TGTGCCAGCAGCTTAGATGAGTACTACGAGCAGTACTTC. The chain is built from TRBV7-2 and TRBJ2-7; D uncertain. The CDR3 spans 13 residues. V lost 1 base and J 3 bases, leaving 7 bases between the germline ends. Germline CDR1 is SGHTA and CDR2 is FQGNSA.

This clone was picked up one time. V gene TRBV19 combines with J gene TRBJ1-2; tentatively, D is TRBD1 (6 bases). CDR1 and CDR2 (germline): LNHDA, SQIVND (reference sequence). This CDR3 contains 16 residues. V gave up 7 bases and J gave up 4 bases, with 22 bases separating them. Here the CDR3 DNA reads TGTGCCAGTACCCTCCGGGCGGGGGGCGCAGGCTATGGCTACACCTTC. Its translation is CASTLRAGGAGYGYTF.

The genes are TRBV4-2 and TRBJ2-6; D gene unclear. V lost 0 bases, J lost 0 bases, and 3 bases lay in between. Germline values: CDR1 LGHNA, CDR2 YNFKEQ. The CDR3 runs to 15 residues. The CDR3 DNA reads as TGTGCCAGCAGCCAAGATCCCTCTGGGGCCAACGTCCTGACTTTC. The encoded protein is CASSQDPSGANVLTF.

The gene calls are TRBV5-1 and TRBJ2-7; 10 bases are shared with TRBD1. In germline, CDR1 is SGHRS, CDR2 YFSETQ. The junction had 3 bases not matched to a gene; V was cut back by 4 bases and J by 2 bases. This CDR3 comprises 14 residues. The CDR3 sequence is CASSPGTGAYEQYF. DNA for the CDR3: TGCGCCAGCAGCCCCGGGACAGGGGCCTACGAGCAGTACTTC.

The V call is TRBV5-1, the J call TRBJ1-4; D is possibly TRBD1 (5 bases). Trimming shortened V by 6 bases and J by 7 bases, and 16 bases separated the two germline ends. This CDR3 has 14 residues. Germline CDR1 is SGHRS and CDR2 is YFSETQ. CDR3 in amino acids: CASTNTPGLEKLFF. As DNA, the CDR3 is TGCGCCAGCACAAATACGCCGGGACTTGAAAAACTGTTTTTT.

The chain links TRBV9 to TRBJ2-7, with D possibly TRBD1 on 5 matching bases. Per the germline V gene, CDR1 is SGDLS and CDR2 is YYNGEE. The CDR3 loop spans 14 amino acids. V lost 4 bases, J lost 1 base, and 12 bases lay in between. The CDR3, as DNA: TGTGCCAGCAGCAAAGGGGTTGCTTCCTACGAGCAGTACTTC. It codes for CASSKGVASYEQYF.

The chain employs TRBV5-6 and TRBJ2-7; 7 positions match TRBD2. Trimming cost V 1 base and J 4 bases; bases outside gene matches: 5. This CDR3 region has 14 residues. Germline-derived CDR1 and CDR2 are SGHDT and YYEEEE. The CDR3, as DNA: TGTGCCAGCAGCTTGCGGGAGGCACAATACGAGCAGTACTTC. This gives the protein CASSLREAQYEQYF.

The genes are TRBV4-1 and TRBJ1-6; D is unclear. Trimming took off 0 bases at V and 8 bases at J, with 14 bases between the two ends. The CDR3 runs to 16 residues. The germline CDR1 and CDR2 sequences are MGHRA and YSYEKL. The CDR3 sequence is CASSQDGGRSYSPLHF. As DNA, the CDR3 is TGCGCCAGCAGCCAAGATGGAGGCAGGTCTTATTCACCCCTCCACTTT.

CDR3 residues: CASRRGREEQYF. As DNA, the CDR3 is TGCGCCAGCAGAAGGGGACGGGAGGAGCAGTACTTC. The chain couples TRBV10-2 to TRBJ2-7; D is perhaps TRBD2 (6 bases). Germline lookup yields CDR1 WSHSY and CDR2 SAAADI. This CDR3 has 12 residues. With 6 bases removed from V and 7 bases from J, the gap between germline ends came to 13 bases.

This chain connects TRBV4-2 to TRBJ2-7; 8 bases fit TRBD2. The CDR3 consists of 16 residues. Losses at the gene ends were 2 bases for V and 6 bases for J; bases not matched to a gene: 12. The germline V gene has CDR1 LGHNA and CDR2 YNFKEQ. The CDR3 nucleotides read TGTGCCAGCAGCCAACAAATAGCGGGAAACGGCGGCGAGCAGTACTTC. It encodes CASSQQIAGNGGEQYF.

CDR3 in DNA: TGCGCCAGCAGCCAAGAGTGGAGGGGACGGGCAGATACGCAGTATTTT. It yields the protein CASSQEWRGRADTQYF. The chain employs TRBV4-3 and TRBJ2-3; D may be TRBD2 (6 bases). The CDR3 loop spans 16 amino acids. Trimming removed 0 bases at V and 4 bases at J, with 14 bases between. Looked up from germline, CDR1 is LGHNA and CDR2 is YSLEER.

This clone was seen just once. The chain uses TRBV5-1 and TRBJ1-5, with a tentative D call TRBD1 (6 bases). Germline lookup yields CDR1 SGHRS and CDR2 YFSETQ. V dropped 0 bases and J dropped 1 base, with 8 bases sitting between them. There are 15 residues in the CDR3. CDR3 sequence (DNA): TGCGCCAGCAGCTTGGGCAGGGGAAGCAATCAGCCCCAGCATTTT. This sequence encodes CASSLGRGSNQPQHF.

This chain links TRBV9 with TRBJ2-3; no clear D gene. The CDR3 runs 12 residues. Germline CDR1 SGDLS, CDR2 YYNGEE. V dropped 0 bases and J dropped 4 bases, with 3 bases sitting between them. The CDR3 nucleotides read TGTGCCAGCAGCGTAGAGCCAGATACGCAGTATTTT. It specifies CASSVEPDTQYF.

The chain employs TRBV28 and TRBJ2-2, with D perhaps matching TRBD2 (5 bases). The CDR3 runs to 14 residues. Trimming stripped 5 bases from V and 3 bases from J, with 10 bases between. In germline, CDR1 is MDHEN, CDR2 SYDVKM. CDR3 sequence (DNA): TGTGCCAGCAGTCCTACTAGAGACACCGGGGAGCTGTTTTTT. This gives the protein CASSPTRDTGELFF. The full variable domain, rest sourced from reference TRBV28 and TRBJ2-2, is DVKVTQSSRYLVKRTGEKVFLECVQDMDHENMFWYRQDPGLGLRLIYFSYDVKMKEKGDIPEGYSVSREKKERFSLILESASTNQTSMYLCASSPTRDTGELFFGEGSRLTVL.

CDR3 amino acids: CASSRPGTENIQYF. The CDR3 nucleotides are TGTGCCAGCAGCCGACCCGGGACAGAAAACATTCAGTACTTC. This chain uses TRBV14 with TRBJ2-4, with 7 positions matching TRBD1. The CDR3 covers 14 residues. V lost 4 bases and J lost 5; bases outside the gene matches: 5. Germline-derived CDR1 and CDR2 are SGHDN and FVKESK.

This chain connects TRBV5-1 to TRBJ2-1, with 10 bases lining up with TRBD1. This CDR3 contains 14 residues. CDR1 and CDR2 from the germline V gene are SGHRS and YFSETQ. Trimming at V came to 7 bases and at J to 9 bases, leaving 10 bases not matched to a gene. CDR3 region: CASGHDRGLGEQFF. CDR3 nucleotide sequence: TGCGCCAGCGGCCACGACAGGGGGCTGGGTGAGCAGTTCTTC.

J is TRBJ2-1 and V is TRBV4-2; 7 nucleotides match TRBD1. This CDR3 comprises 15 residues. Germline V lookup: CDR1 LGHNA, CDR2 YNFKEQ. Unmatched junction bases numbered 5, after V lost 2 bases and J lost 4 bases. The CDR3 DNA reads TGTGCCAGCAGCCAACAGACAGGGAGTTACAATGAGCAGTTCTTC. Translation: CASSQQTGSYNEQFF.

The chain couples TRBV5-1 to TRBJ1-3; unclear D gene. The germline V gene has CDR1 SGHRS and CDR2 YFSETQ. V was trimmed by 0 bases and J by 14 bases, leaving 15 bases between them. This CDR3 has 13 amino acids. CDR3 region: CASSLVSETSLYF. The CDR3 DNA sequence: TGCGCCAGCAGCTTGGTATCCGAAACATCCCTATATTTT.

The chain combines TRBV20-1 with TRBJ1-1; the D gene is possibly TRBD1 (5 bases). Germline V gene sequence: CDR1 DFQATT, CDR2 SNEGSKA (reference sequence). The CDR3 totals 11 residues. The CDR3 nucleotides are TGCAGGCAGGGTACTAACACTGAAGCTTTCTTT. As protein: CRQGTNTEAFF.

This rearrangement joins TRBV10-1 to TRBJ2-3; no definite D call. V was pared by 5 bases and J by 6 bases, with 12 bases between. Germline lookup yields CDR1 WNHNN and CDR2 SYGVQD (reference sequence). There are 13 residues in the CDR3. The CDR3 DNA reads TGCGCCAGCAGTCCGTCTCCCCCGGATACGCAGTATTTT. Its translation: CASSPSPPDTQYF.

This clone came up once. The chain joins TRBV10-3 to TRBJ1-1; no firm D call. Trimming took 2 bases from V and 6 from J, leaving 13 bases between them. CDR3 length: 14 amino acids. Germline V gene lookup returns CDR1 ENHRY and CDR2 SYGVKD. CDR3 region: CAISEDTTVAEAFF. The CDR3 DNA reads TGTGCCATCAGTGAGGACACGACCGTGGCTGAAGCTTTCTTT.

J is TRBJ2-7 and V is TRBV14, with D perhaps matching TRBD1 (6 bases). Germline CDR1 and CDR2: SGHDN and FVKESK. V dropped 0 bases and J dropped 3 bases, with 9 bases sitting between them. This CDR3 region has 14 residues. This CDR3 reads CASSQEGAFYEQYF. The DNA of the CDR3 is TGTGCCAGCAGCCAAGAGGGGGCGTTCTACGAGCAGTACTTC.

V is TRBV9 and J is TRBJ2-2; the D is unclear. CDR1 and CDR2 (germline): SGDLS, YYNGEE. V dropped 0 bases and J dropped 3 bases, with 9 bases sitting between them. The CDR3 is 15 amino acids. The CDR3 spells CASSVENAYTGELFF. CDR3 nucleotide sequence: TGTGCCAGCAGCGTAGAGAACGCTTACACCGGGGAGCTGTTTTTT.

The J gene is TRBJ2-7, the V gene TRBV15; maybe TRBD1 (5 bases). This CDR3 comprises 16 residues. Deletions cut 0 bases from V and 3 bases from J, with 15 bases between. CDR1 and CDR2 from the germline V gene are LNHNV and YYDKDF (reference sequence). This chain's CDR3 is CATSRDLVGQGYEQYF. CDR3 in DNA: TGTGCCACCAGCAGAGATCTGGTGGGGCAGGGCTACGAGCAGTACTTC.

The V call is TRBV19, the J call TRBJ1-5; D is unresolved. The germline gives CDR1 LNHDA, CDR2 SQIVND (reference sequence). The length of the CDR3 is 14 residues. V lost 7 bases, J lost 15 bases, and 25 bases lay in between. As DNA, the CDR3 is TGTGCCAGTACCACCAGCCAGCCCGACCCTAGTAGGCATTTT. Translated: CASTTSQPDPSRHF.